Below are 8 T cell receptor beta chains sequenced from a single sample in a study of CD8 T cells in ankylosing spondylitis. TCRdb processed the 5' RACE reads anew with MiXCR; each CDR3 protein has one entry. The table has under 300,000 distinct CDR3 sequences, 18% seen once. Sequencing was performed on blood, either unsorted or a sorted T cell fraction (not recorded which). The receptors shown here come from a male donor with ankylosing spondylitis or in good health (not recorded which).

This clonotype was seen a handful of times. The CDR3 bases are TGCGCCAGCAGCCAGCAGCTTGGACTAGCGGGAGCGCGCTACGAGCAGTACTTC. Protein product: CASSQQLGLAGARYEQYF. This chain links TRBV5-1 with TRBJ2-7; 13 bases agree with TRBD2. With 4 bases clipped from V and 3 bases from J, the junction kept 13 bases outside the gene matches. Per germline, CDR1 SGHRS and CDR2 YFSETQ. CDR3 length: 18 amino acids.

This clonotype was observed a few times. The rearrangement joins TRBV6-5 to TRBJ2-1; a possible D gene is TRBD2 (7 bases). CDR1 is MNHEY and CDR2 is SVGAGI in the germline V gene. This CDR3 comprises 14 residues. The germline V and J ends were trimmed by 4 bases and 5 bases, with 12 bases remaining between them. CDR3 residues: CASSWAGADNEQFF. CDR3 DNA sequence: TGTGCCAGCAGTTGGGCGGGGGCCGACAATGAGCAGTTCTTC.

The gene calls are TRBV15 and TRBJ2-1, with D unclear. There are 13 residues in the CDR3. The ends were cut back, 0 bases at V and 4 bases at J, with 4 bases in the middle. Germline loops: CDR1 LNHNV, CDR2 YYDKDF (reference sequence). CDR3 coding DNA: TGTGCCACCAGCAGAGAACAGTACAATGAGCAGTTCTTC. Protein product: CATSREQYNEQFF.

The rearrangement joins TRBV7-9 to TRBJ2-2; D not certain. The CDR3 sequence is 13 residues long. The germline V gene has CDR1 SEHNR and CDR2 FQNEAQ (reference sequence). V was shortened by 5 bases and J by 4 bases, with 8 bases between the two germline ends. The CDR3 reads CASSLGATGELFF. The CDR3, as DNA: TGTGCCAGCAGCCTTGGAGCCACCGGGGAGCTGTTTTTT.

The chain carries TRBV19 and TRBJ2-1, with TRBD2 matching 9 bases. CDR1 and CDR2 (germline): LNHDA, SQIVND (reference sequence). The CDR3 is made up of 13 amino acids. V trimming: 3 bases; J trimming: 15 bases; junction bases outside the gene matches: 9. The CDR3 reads CASSIRAGGRTFF. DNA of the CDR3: TGTGCCAGTAGTATTCGGGCGGGAGGGCGAACGTTCTTC. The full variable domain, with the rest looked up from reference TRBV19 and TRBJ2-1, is DGGITQSPKYLFRKEGQNVTLSCEQNLNHDAMYWYRQDPGQGLRLIYYSQIVNDFQKGDIAEGYSVSREKKESFPLTVTSAQKNPTAFYLCASSIRAGGRTFFGPGTRLTVL.

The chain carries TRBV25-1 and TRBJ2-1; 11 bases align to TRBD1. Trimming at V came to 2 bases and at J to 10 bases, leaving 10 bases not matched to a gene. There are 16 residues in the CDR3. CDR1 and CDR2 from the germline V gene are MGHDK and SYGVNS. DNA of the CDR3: TGTGCCAGCAGTGAACTAACCGGGACAGGGGGTGGGGAGCAGTTCTTC. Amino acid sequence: CASSELTGTGGGEQFF.

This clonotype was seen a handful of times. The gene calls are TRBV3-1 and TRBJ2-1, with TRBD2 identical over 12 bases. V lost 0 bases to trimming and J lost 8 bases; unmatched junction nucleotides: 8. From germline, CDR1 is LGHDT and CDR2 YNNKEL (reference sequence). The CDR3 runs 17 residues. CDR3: CASSQDATSGRFHEQFF. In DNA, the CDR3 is TGTGCCAGCAGCCAAGATGCGACTAGCGGGAGATTCCATGAGCAGTTCTTC.

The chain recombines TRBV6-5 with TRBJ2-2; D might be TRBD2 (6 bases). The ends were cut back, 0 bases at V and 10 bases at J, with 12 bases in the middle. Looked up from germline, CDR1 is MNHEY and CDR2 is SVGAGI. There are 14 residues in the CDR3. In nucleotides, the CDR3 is TGTGCCAGCAGTTACTCGTTAGGGGAGGAGGAGCTGTTTTTT. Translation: CASSYSLGEEELFF.